Here is one T cell receptor (beta chain) with its context. Sequencing was performed with immunoSEQ multiplex PCR; in TCRdb, only in-frame clones are kept and a portion is missing. The table includes about 240,000 clones, roughly 90% detected once. Losses at the gene ends were 4 bases for V and 0 bases for J; bases not matched to a gene: 10. CDR1 is SGHRS, CDR2 YFSETQ, per germline. This CDR3 spans 17 amino acids. The sample belongs to a study of blood T cell repertoires in COVID-19. Study in general: Whether acute or convalescent, the COVID-19 samples came from the United States, Italy and Spain. PBMCs, B-cell-depleted T cells, or T cells provided the cDNA or gDNA that made up the material.

Input material: peripheral blood. The rearrangement uses TRBV5-1 and TRBJ2-3; 8 nucleotides match TRBD2. This TCR was sampled from a man aged 60 to 69 who had recovered from COVID-19. The CDR3: CASSPLSGGRSTDTQYF. The CDR3 DNA reads as TGCGCCAGCAGCCCGCTCTCGGGGGGGAGGAGCACAGATACGCAGTATTTT.